The sequence of this T cell receptor (beta chain) was determined in a study of blood T cell repertoires in COVID-19. Background on the study: COVID-19 samples, acute and convalescent, were from the United States, Italy and Spain.

This CDR3 spans 19 amino acids. The V and J ends lost 2 bases and 1 base respectively, with 20 bases between them. Germline V gene lookup returns CDR1 LGHNA and CDR2 YSLEER. Participant-given clinical history determined each cohort assignment. Donors of Cohort 3 who recovered were those that had two negative PCRs, clearance, or symptom resolution. Original processing methods: How many nucleated cells were present was estimated from reference gene primer amplification. TCRdb keeps only in-frame clones here, not all; method: immunoSEQ multiplex PCR. V, J and clone size reflect that table, while D and trimming were determined from the DNA. Seen here are a few hundred thousand clones, about 85% observed once, and the top ten hold around 19%.

The sequencing input was PBMCs or T cells enriched from blood (not recorded which). The TCR originated in a man between 40 and 49 years old who had recovered from COVID-19. This chain connects TRBV4-3 to TRBJ1-4; perhaps TRBD1 as D (6 bases). The CDR3 DNA sequence: TGCGCCAGCAGCCAATTTCCGCCAGGGGCGTTAGAAACTAATGAAAAACTGTTTTTT. Translated, it gives CASSQFPPGALETNEKLFF.